The 22 T cell receptor beta chains presented below share a single source sample, sequenced in a study of blood T cells in healthy people across ages. Next came a second PCR, run for roughly 6 to 11 cycles, which used a sample-barcoded 5' primer along with a J-beta primer mix. One entry per CDR3 protein results from TCRdb running MiXCR on the 5' RACE reads. In the table there are 700,000 or so distinct CDR3 sequences, over 40% of which are singletons. The sequenced sample consisted of blood. Receptors originate from a man aged 80 or over in good health.

The rearrangement uses TRBV6-2 or TRBV6-3 and TRBJ2-7; 10 bases are shared with TRBD2. The DNA matches TRBJ2-5 better at its end, which makes the J call doubtful. This CDR3 region has 16 residues. CDR1 is MNHEY, CDR2 SVGEGT, per germline. The CDR3 sequence is CASSYVSGRAQETQYF. CDR3 in DNA: TGTGCCAGCAGTTACGTGAGCGGGAGGGCCCAGGAGACCCAGTACTTC.

In this sample, this clonotype turned up many times. The chain links TRBV10-3 to TRBJ2-3, with TRBD2 matching 9 bases. CDR1 ENHRY and CDR2 SYGVKD come from the germline V gene. With V trimmed by 7 bases and J by 2 bases, 7 bases remained unmatched. The CDR3 loop spans 15 amino acids. The CDR3, as DNA: TGTGCCATCATGGCTAGCGGGGAATCCACAGATACGCAGTATTTT. Residues: CAIMASGESTDTQYF.

The V gene is TRBV4-2, the J gene TRBJ1-6; no definite D call. With 0 bases removed from V and 10 bases from J, the gap between germline ends came to 4 bases. From germline, CDR1 is LGHNA and CDR2 YNFKEQ. The CDR3 runs to 12 residues. In DNA, the CDR3 is TGTGCCAGCAGCCAAGATATCTCACCCCTCCACTTT. Translating it yields CASSQDISPLHF.

This clonotype was detected only a few times. The V call is TRBV6-5, the J call TRBJ1-2; unclear D gene. V lost 6 bases and J 8 bases, leaving 25 bases between the germline ends. Germline-derived CDR1 and CDR2 are MNHEY and SVGAGI. This CDR3 is built from 16 residues. CDR3 sequence: CASSPDVVGLRWGYTF. The CDR3 nucleotides read TGTGCCAGCAGCCCGGATGTGGTGGGCCTCCGGTGGGGCTACACCTTC.

The rearrangement uses TRBV10-2 and TRBJ2-7, with D perhaps TRBD2 (6 bases). There are 14 residues in the CDR3. The V end was cut by 2 bases, the J end by 2 bases, with 10 bases between. Germline CDR1 and CDR2: WSHSY and SAAADI. The CDR3 loop reads CASSEPGLTYEQYF. In DNA, the CDR3 is TGCGCCAGCAGTGAGCCGGGACTGACCTACGAGCAGTACTTC.

This clonotype was counted only a few times. The junction departs from the called germline gene at one end, perhaps through a read error. The chain is built from TRBV29-1 and TRBJ2-5; D not certain. The CDR3 consists of 13 residues. CDR1 is SQVTM and CDR2 is ANQGSEA in the germline V gene. The CDR3 protein is CSVEKVFQEAQYF. The CDR3 DNA sequence: TGCAGCGTTGAGAAAGTGTTCCAAGAGGCCCAGTACTTC.

The rearrangement uses TRBV7-2 and TRBJ1-2; weak D call: TRBD1 (5 bases). The V gene's germline CDR1 is SGHTA and CDR2 FQGNSA. V lost 1 base and J 6 bases, leaving 12 bases between the germline ends. This CDR3 region has 14 residues. The chain's CDR3 is CASSLVRGDDGYTF. CDR3 bases: TGTGCCAGCAGCTTAGTCCGGGGGGACGATGGCTACACCTTC.

The chain couples TRBV6-6 to TRBJ2-1, with 7 bases matching TRBD2. Germline CDR1 and CDR2: MNHNY and SVGAGI (reference sequence). This CDR3 comprises 15 residues. Losses at the gene ends were 5 bases for V and 4 bases for J; bases not matched to a gene: 8. Here the CDR3 DNA reads TGTGCCAGCAGTGCGCCGGGACTATCTTACAATGAGCAGTTCTTC. Protein product: CASSAPGLSYNEQFF.

The rearrangement uses TRBV6-1 and TRBJ1-1, with 12 bases matching TRBD1. V was pared by 4 bases and J by 5 bases, with 5 bases of the junction left unmatched. The CDR3 has 15 amino acids. CDR1 MNHNS and CDR2 SASEGT come from the germline V gene. The CDR3 DNA reads TGTGCCAGCAGTGGACCGGGACAGGGGGCAACTGAAGCTTTCTTT. Amino acid sequence: CASSGPGQGATEAFF.

This clonotype was found many times. The V and J genes are TRBV29-1 and TRBJ2-7; the match to TRBD1 covers 10 bases. V shed 1 base, J shed 6 bases, and the junction held 3 bases outside the gene matches. CDR1 and CDR2 (germline): SQVTM, ANQGSEA. This CDR3 has 13 residues. The CDR3 DNA is TGCAGCGTTGAAGGGACAGGGGGTCGCGAGCAGTACTTC. Residues: CSVEGTGGREQYF.

The chain employs TRBV6-4 and TRBJ2-7; D not certain. V was clipped by 10 bases and J by 0 bases, with 16 bases between them. The CDR3 has 14 residues. CDR1 and CDR2 (germline): MRHNA, SNTAGT. CDR3 loop: CATKGTASSYEQYF. The CDR3, as DNA: TGTGCCACCAAAGGTACGGCTAGCTCCTACGAGCAGTACTTC.

The chain couples TRBV7-2 to TRBJ2-3; possible D gene TRBD2, 6 bases. The V end was cut by 6 bases, the J end by 4 bases, with 20 bases between. The CDR3 extends over 16 amino acids. Germline V CDR1 and CDR2: SGHTA, FQGNSA. As DNA, the CDR3 is TGTGCCAGCAGTCTAGCTTCCGTAGCGGTAGCAGATACGCAGTATTTT. It yields the protein CASSLASVAVADTQYF.

Only a few counts were recorded for this clonotype. CDR3 coding DNA: TGCGCCAGCCGATCGACAGGGGGGGTAGTACGCAATGAGCAGTTCTTC. Residues: CASRSTGGVVRNEQFF. The chain is built from TRBV5-1 and TRBJ2-1, with TRBD1 identical over 9 bases. In germline, CDR1 is SGHRS, CDR2 YFSETQ. The junction had 14 bases not matched to a gene; V was cut back by 7 bases and J by 6 bases. The length of the CDR3 is 16 residues.

The genes are TRBV29-1 and TRBJ2-5; either TRBD1 or TRBD2 may supply D (5 bases each). The J call may be in error: the DNA end matches TRBJ2-7 better. This CDR3 comprises 14 residues. The germline V gene encodes CDR1 SQVTM and CDR2 ANQGSEA. CDR3 protein: CNVGPPGSVVEQYF. CDR3 in DNA: TGCAACGTGGGGCCCCCAGGGAGTGTGGTCGAGCAGTACTTC.

The CDR3 sequence: CASSPGGGHQPQHF. For the CDR3, the DNA is TGTGCCAGCAGCCCAGGGGGGGGTCATCAGCCCCAGCATTTT. The genes are TRBV3-1 and TRBJ1-5; TRBD1 matches 7 bases. V lost 4 bases and J lost 5; bases outside the gene matches: 5. Germline CDR1 is LGHDT and CDR2 is YNNKEL (reference sequence). The CDR3 runs to 14 residues. The complete variable domain, with remaining parts taken from reference TRBV3-1 and TRBJ1-5, reads DTAVSQTPKYLVTQMGNDKSIKCEQNLGHDTMYWYKQDSKKFLKIMFSYNNKELIINETVPNRFSPKSPDKAHLNLHINSLELGDSAVYFCASSPGGGHQPQHFGDGTRLSIL.

In this sample, this clonotype turned up a few times. One end of the junction varies from germline; a read error may be responsible. The chain links TRBV5-6 to TRBJ2-4; 10 nucleotides line up with TRBD1. The last part of the DNA fits TRBJ2-5 better; the J call may be wrong. Germline CDR1 and CDR2: SGHDT and YYEEEE. The length of the CDR3 is 15 residues. The CDR3 protein is CASSGGTGDQGTQYF. Written as DNA, the CDR3 is TGTGCCAGCAGCGGGGGGACAGGGGATCAAGGGACCCAGTACTTC.

The sample holds many counts of this clonotype. This chain uses TRBV28 with TRBJ2-7; no definite D call. V lost 3 bases and J lost 0, with 9 bases in between. In germline, CDR1 is MDHEN, CDR2 SYDVKM. The CDR3 is made up of 14 amino acids. CDR3 DNA: TGTGCCAGCAGTTTCTCCCAAGGCTCCTACGAGCAGTACTTC. Translating it yields CASSFSQGSYEQYF.

The CDR3 nucleotides are TGCGCCAGCCAGGGGTTAGGCAATGAGCAGTTCTTC. Translation gives CASQGLGNEQFF. The genes are TRBV10-1 and TRBJ2-1, with TRBD1 as a possible D gene (6 bases). Trimming took 8 bases from V and 6 from J, leaving 11 bases between them. This CDR3 is 12 amino acids long. Germline V gene sequence: CDR1 WNHNN, CDR2 SYGVQD (reference sequence).

This chain joins TRBV12-3 or TRBV12-4 and TRBJ2-7; TRBD1 agrees at 11 bases. The CDR3 loop spans 15 amino acids. J lost 6 bases, V lost 6 bases, and 10 bases had no gene match. CDR3 protein: CASRPRTGGASEQYF. Here the CDR3 DNA reads TGTGCCAGCAGGCCCCGGACAGGGGGCGCCTCCGAGCAGTACTTC.

There are a few counts of this clonotype. The rearrangement links TRBV6-1 to TRBJ2-7, with 13 bases lining up with TRBD2. Trimming removed 8 bases from V and 6 bases from J; junction bases left unmatched: 16. From germline, CDR1 is MNHNS and CDR2 SASEGT. The CDR3 loop spans 17 amino acids. The CDR3 sequence is CASHRVRTSGGAGEQYF. The CDR3 DNA follows: TGTGCCAGCCATAGAGTCCGTACTAGCGGGGGGGCCGGCGAGCAGTACTTC.

This chain links TRBV5-5 with TRBJ2-1; 7 bases align to TRBD2. V lost 0 bases to trimming and J lost 10 bases; unmatched junction nucleotides: 13. The CDR3 runs to 16 residues. CDR1 is SGHKS and CDR2 is YYEKEE in the germline V gene (reference sequence). The CDR3, as DNA: TGTGCCAGCAGCTTGGCCTTCGCGGGAGAACAACGGGAGCAGTTCTTC. Protein product: CASSLAFAGEQREQFF.

Points on this clonotype: This sequence may be a read error, since a much larger clone differs from it by one base. For the CDR3, the DNA is TGCGCCAGCAGCCAACGCGAAGGTGGTACCTATGAGCAGTACTTC. It is translated as CASSQREGGTYEQYF. The chain employs TRBV4-3 and TRBJ2-7; D not certain. This CDR3 spans 15 amino acids. CDR1 LGHNA and CDR2 YSLEER come from the germline V gene.